Listed here is a single T cell receptor (beta chain). Its antigen is still unknown. No base quality information exists; no much larger clone differs at one position. In total, roughly 710 healthy bone marrow donors made up the cohort. At the time of sampling, all cohort members were nominally healthy, though unrecorded immune exposures were likely present. The donor was CMV seronegative and was included in the group of about 400 seronegative cohort members. Every donor gave a peripheral blood sample, and the peripheral blood mononuclear cells from that sample were used for TCR beta sequencing. The Qiagen DNeasy Blood Extraction Kit was used to extract genomic DNA from the blood cell samples. This sample was included in a study of cytomegalovirus exposure and HLA in healthy donors (TCRdb year 2017). The study in broad terms: An earlier analysis of some 620 of the donors reported 250 to 300 Gb of sequence data and 117 million unique TCR beta sequences obtained from approximately 180 million T cells. Approximately 300 gigabases of sequencing data and 70 million to 100 million unique TCR sequences made up an early release that covered approximately 650 HLA-typed donors. Of the roughly 390 genotyped donors, approximately 81% were placed in the genetic ancestry cluster associated with self-reported Caucasian donors. The study aimed to test whether cataloging public T cell receptors could reveal signatures of past pathogen exposure. The study used immunosequencing to profile the T cell repertoires of 600 to 850 subjects and linked those repertoires to cytomegalovirus serostatus. In addition to the first cohort of 650 to 800 subjects, a separate validation cohort of 130 or so different subjects was used. High-throughput TCR immunosequencing, statistical association of individual TCRs with disease status, and machine learning were combined to predict cytomegalovirus infection status. A later analysis re-examined previously published TCR beta repertoires from more than 550 donors and added high-resolution HLA genotyping to investigate patterns of TCR occurrence. In the later analysis, no new phenotypic data were used to find candidate immune exposures; instead, reliance was placed on TCR beta sequences and their occurrence across donors. An earlier analysis of several hundred of the donors applied high-throughput TCR beta sequencing to assess whether each TCR beta V gene segment acted as functional or pseudogenic. Alongside the repertoire data, information on donor age, sex, ethnicity and CMV serostatus was compiled. A later genetic analysis took genome-wide SNP genotypes for about 55% of the roughly 700 donors and used that subset as a discovery cohort. Every repertoire in the discovery cohort had been generated on one and the same sequencing platform. Both class I and class II loci were covered by HLA typing, at four-digit resolution. Typing coverage varied by locus: about 629-640 donors for A, B, C, DRB1 and DQB1; 522 for DQA1; more than 600 for DPA1; under 490 for DPB1. Roughly five DR-DQ haplotypes were handled as single units for association and clustering, since linkage in the cohort was strong. Across roughly 420 genotyped donors of the cohort, an average of about 240,000 unique TCR beta nucleotide sequences per donor were sequenced, and approximately 17% of those sequences were non-productive.

CDR1 LNHDA and CDR2 SQIVND were looked up in the germline V gene (reference sequence). Taken from cysteine to phenylalanine, the CDR3 has 16 residues. Just CDR3 DNA is preserved here, 48 bases in frame from base 1. Trimming costs V 4 bases and J 2 bases, and their ends lie 15 bases apart. The library came from the immunoSEQ multiplex PCR assay. A mixture of 60 forward primers for TCR Vbeta segments and 13 reverse primers for TCR Jbeta segments was used in the multiplex PCR. Amplification of the CDR3 region of rearranged TCR beta genes was performed with a multiplex PCR assay on genomic DNA. The Illumina HiSeq System was used to sequence the amplified TCR beta libraries as 87-base-pair reads. From the authors' description of their analysis: In a later analysis, tens of millions of unique TCR beta chains were counted across the roughly 670 repertoires, and approximately 11 million of these chains were shared by at least two donors. Raw reads were error-corrected and collapsed into unique sequences by a nearest-neighbor algorithm in which closely related sequences were merged to remove PCR and sequencing errors. CDR3 sequences were aligned to IMGT reference sequences to assign V, D and J gene segments. For a sequence to be retained, a match of at least six nucleotides was required to both a V gene segment and a J gene segment. Rearrangements were called productive when the CDR3 lacked stop codons and stayed in frame with V and J; all others were non-productive. CDR3 was defined by IMGT convention, running from the second conserved V-encoded cysteine to the conserved J-encoded phenylalanine. The earlier analysis of some 600 of the donors excluded sequences that lacked an unambiguous match to a single V gene segment. In an earlier analysis of 587 of the donors, V segments were called functional above 56.7% productive rearrangements and were called segregating when the between-donor standard deviation exceeded 5%. A statistical classification framework was built for diagnosing cytomegalovirus status from the catalog of TCR beta chain sequences. V and J gene assignment, in a later analysis, came from comparing TCR nucleotide sequences with IMGT/GENE-DB human TR gene sequences. Using the TCRdist pipeline, a later analysis assigned CDR3 sequences along with most-parsimonious VDJ recombination scenarios. In a later analysis, every TCR beta chain was defined by the combination of its CDR3 amino acid sequence and its V-gene family, and reads without a unique V-gene family were dropped. A later analysis removed 592 highly shared, low-generation-probability nucleotide sequences to deal with suspected cross-contamination and a sequencing artifact. For each public chain, a later analysis derived a clonal expansion index from normalized ranks of inferred template counts within each repertoire. Generation probabilities in a later analysis came from a VDJ recombination model fitted to out-of-frame rearrangements, and those results were checked against IGoR. A later analysis scored TCR-TCR, TCR-HLA and TCR-CMV co-occurrence with hypergeometric tests, applying a repertoire-size bias correction to TCR pairs. False discovery rates were estimated in a later analysis by permuting HLA or CMV assignments 20 times. In a later analysis, co-occurring TCRs were grouped using DBSCAN, with TCRdist sequence similarity added in when clustering inside HLA-allele-positive subsets. For co-occurrence clustering, repertoires with fewer than 30,000 or more than 120,000 public chains were excluded, along with roughly 5 repertoires with anomalous nucleotide sharing. TCRdb limited this immuneACCESS table to in-frame rearrangements with V and J called. A share of clones is missing; checked studies link under half to unresolved V genes, and the rest is unexplained. V and J calls and clone size come straight from that table; D and trimming were deduced from the DNA. A total of 150,000 to 200,000 clones appear in this sample, about three quarters of them only once. The ten largest clonotypes hold under 3.5% of the sample.

What the study reported, not specific to this receptor: Several of the top co-occurrence clusters appeared to be linked to parvovirus B19, influenza, CMV and Epstein-Barr virus, according to a later analysis. In an earlier analysis of around 600 of the donors, most TCR beta V segments were observed in productive rearrangements about 87% or about 30% of the time, broadly matching IMGT annotations. Because some donors lacked HLA typing at each locus, the association tests relied only on the typed subset. According to a later genetic analysis, donors in an Asian-associated ancestry cluster had fewer N-insertions in productive TCRs than the approximately 630-donor mean. The only immune exposure information available for the cohort was CMV serostatus. It was suggested by the authors that the approach could potentially be generalized to other disease states and immunological phenotypes. Presence/absence analyses assumed roughly uniform sequencing depth across donors, an assumption that may not hold. At a false discovery rate of 0.05, a later analysis linked 16,000 or so TCR beta sequences to specific HLA alleles. Because counts were too low, 15 to 20 rarely observed V segments, including chromosome 9 orphons, were left out of the earlier analysis of some 600 of the donors. This cohort had only TCR beta chains sequenced, and the lack of alpha or paired-chain data limited which features could be detected. In a later genetic analysis, a missense DCLRE1C variant was associated with V-gene and J-gene trimming of TCR beta chains, and the association was replicated in an independent cohort. In a later analysis, the rate of TCR association differed among HLA loci, with DRB1 alleles having the most associated TCRs and HLA-C alleles having the fewest. In the study, around 160 TCR beta chains were listed as associated with cytomegalovirus. While some public TCRs were present in many individuals, most TCR sequences turned up only very rarely across donors. Correlated functional status among segregating V segments might be attributable to linkage disequilibrium, but an unknown experimental factor could not be ruled out. The classifier was reported to diagnose cytomegalovirus status with high specificity and sensitivity in both the original and validation cohorts. A later analysis found that most CMV-associated TCR beta chains appeared HLA-restricted, with HLA associations seemingly driven largely by CMV exposure. Assigning TCR associations to individual alleles was difficult when HLA alleles, especially DR and DQ, strongly co-occurred. Compared with equally common non-associated chains, HLA-associated TCR beta chains in a later analysis were more clonally expanded and had lower generation probabilities. A further reported finding was that TCR beta sequences accurately predicted the HLA-A and HLA-B alleles for most subjects in the first cohort. Some IMGT-functional V segments, including TRBV6-2 and TRBV6-3, could not be distinguished by the 87-base-pair reads and were therefore excluded. A cluster of highly shared sequence variants was judged likely to be a technical artifact of the sequencing pipeline. Three of the identified cytomegalovirus-associated TCR beta chains were confirmed in vitro to be specific for cytomegalovirus antigens.

The TCR comes from a woman aged 30 to 39 in good health and CMV-seronegative. The chain links TRBV19 with TRBJ1-5; the D gene is perhaps TRBD1, on 5 matching bases. The sample consisted of PBMCs. The CDR3 corresponds to CASSKQRGSGNQPQHF. The DNA sequence reads TGTGCCAGTAGTAAACAACGGGGGAGCGGCAATCAGCCCCAGCATTTT.